These T cell receptor beta chains were read from a single sample in a study of patients and donors after allogeneic stem cell transplantation. In TCRdb, the RT-PCR reads were re-called with MiXCR into one record per CDR3 protein. This table has about 210,000 distinct CDR3 sequences, around 40% appearing once. The specimen was blood, either unsorted or a sorted T cell fraction (not recorded which). The receptors were sampled from a human donor who was either an allogeneic HSCT recipient or a stem cell or donor lymphocyte infusion donor (not recorded which). It is not recorded whose cells these are; they may come from a transplant donor. The CDR3 runs from the conserved cysteine through the conserved F or W. The D gene is left open where the match is weak. Clone size appears in some rows only: once, few, many, or a class for an expanded clone.

TRBV5-1	TRBD1	TRBJ1-1	-	TGCGCCAGCAGCTTTAAAACAGGGGGCAGGACTGAAGCTTTCTTT	CASSFKTGGRTEAFF
TRBV10-3	-	TRBJ1-5	-	TGTGCCATCAGGGCGGGACTCGGAGGTGATCAGCCCCAGCATTTT	CAIRAGLGGDQPQHF
TRBV3-1	TRBD2	TRBJ2-1	-	TGTGCCAGCAGCCAAGGTGCGACTAGCGGGGGGCCCTGGTTCTTC	CASSQGATSGGPWFF
TRBV20-1	TRBD2	TRBJ2-2	few	TGCAGTGCTAGAGATAGCCTAGCGGGGGTCACCGGGGAGCTGTTTTTT	CSARDSLAGVTGELFF
TRBV3-1	-	TRBJ2-2	-	TGTGCCAGCAGCCCCGCTAGTACCCCGAACACCGGGGAGCTGTTTTTT	CASSPASTPNTGELFF
TRBV3-1	TRBD1	TRBJ1-1	few	TGTGCCAGCAGCCACGCCCCCCGGACAGGAGACGCTTTCTTT	CASSHAPRTGDAFF
TRBV11-2	-	TRBJ2-6	few	TGTGCCAGCAGCCTCGGGGTATTGAGGGCCAACGTCCTGACTTTC	CASSLGVLRANVLTF
TRBV4-1	TRBD1	TRBJ1-2	-	TGCGCCAGCAGCCAGACAGGGGTAAGGGGCTACACCTTC	CASSQTGVRGYTF
TRBV4-2	-	TRBJ1-4	-	TGTGCCAGCAGCCAAGATTCAGGGGAAAAACTGTTTTTT	CASSQDSGEKLFF
TRBV12-3/TRBV12-4	-	TRBJ1-5	-	TGTGCCAGCAGGTTGGGGGGCTTTAGGAATCAGCCCCAGCATTTT	CASRLGGFRNQPQHF
TRBV5-1	-	TRBJ1-6	-	TGCGCCAGCAGCTTGGACTTCGATAATTCACCCCTCCACTTT	CASSLDFDNSPLHF
TRBV29-1	-	TRBJ1-1	many	TGCAGCGGGGAGACGGCTGAAGCTTTCTTT	CSGETAEAFF
TRBV12-3/TRBV12-4	-	TRBJ2-1	-	TGTGCCAGCAGTTTTCCCAAGGTCGGCCTCGGAGACGATGAGCAGTTCTTC	CASSFPKVGLGDDEQFF
TRBV6-5	TRBD2	TRBJ2-5	once	TGTGCCAGCAGTTACTCGGCTAGCGGGGGGGAGACCCAGTACTTC	CASSYSASGGETQYF
TRBV11-2	TRBD2	TRBJ2-1	-	TGTGCCAGCAGCTTGTCTCGGGCGGGGGGGCTCTATGAGCAGTTCTTC	CASSLSRAGGLYEQFF
TRBV20-1	-	TRBJ2-4	-	TGCAGTGCCGGTTTTTCAGGATTCTTAGCCAAAAACATTCAGTACTTC	CSAGFSGFLAKNIQYF
TRBV9	-	TRBJ1-5	few	TGTGCCAGCAGCGTAGATCCAGGCCCCAATCAGCCCCAGCATTTT	CASSVDPGPNQPQHF
TRBV20-1	-	TRBJ2-1	-	TGCAGTGCTAGAGATTATTGGCAGGACTATGAGCAGTTCTTC	CSARDYWQDYEQFF
TRBV6-6	-	TRBJ1-2	few	TGTGCCAGCAGACCTACAGGATCTACTAACTATGGCTACACCTTC	CASRPTGSTNYGYTF
TRBV9	-	TRBJ2-3	-	TGTGCCAGCAGCGTAGGTGGGGTAGGAGATACGCAGTATTTT	CASSVGGVGDTQYF
TRBV12-3/TRBV12-4	-	TRBJ1-5	-	TGTGCCAGCAGTTTATATGCAGGGCCGAATCAGCCCCAGCATTTT	CASSLYAGPNQPQHF
TRBV5-5	-	TRBJ2-7	-	TGTGCCAGCAGCTTGAATAGGAAGGTTGGCGGGGTCTACGAGCAGTACTTC	CASSLNRKVGGVYEQYF
TRBV9	-	TRBJ2-7	-	TGTGCCAGCAGCGTAGATTGGGATAGAACAGGACGAGAGCAGTACTTC	CASSVDWDRTGREQYF
TRBV5-1	TRBD1	TRBJ2-7	few	TGCGCCAGCAGCTTCAAAACCAAAAATGACAGGGCAAAATCCTACGAGCAGTACTTC	CASSFKTKNDRAKSYEQYF
TRBV20-1	-	TRBJ2-7	-	TGCAGTGCAGTTACTCTCTTCTACGAGCAGTACTTC	CSAVTLFYEQYF
TRBV30	-	TRBJ1-4	-	TGTGCCTGGAGTGTACTGGCAGCGCGACACAGACTGTTTTTT	CAWSVLAARHRLFF
TRBV12-3/TRBV12-4	-	TRBJ2-5	few	TGTGCCAGCAGTTTAAAGGAAGAGACCCAGTACTTC	CASSLKEETQYF
TRBV10-3	TRBD1	TRBJ2-1	-	TGTGCCATCAGAACAGGGGAGAGCTCCTACAATGAGCAGTTCTTC	CAIRTGESSYNEQFF
TRBV27	-	TRBJ2-1	-	TGTGCCAGCAGTGTCAATCTCCATGAGCAGTTCTTC	CASSVNLHEQFF
TRBV4-2	TRBD1	TRBJ1-5	few	TGTGCCAGCAGCCCCCGACAGGGGGCCCTTAGCAATCAGCCCCAGCATTTT	CASSPRQGALSNQPQHF
TRBV9	TRBD1	TRBJ1-2	-	TGTGCCAGCAGCGTCCTGACAGGGGCAGGCTACACCTTC	CASSVLTGAGYTF
TRBV12-3/TRBV12-4	-	TRBJ1-4	-	TGTGCCAGCACCGAAACCTATAACGGAAAACTGTTTTTT	CASTETYNGKLFF
TRBV12-3/TRBV12-4	-	TRBJ2-3	few	TGTGCCAGCAAACCGGGCCCACTCCCCGATACGCAGTATTTT	CASKPGPLPDTQYF
TRBV6-5	-	TRBJ2-3	-	TGTGCCAGCAGTTACGGGGGCTTATACAGGGATACGCAGTATTTT	CASSYGGLYRDTQYF
TRBV12-3/TRBV12-4	-	TRBJ1-6	once	TGTGCCAGCACCCTGGGGCCAAATTCACCCCTCCACTTT	CASTLGPNSPLHF
TRBV11-2	-	TRBJ2-2	-	TGTGCCAGCAGCTTAGTGGCAGGAGGCCTCACCGGGGAGCTGTTTTTT	CASSLVAGGLTGELFF
TRBV20-1	-	TRBJ2-3	few	TGCAGTGCTAGTTTGGGGGGTAGCACAGATACGCAGTATTTT	CSASLGGSTDTQYF
TRBV7-2	TRBD1	TRBJ1-2	-	TGTGCCAGCAGCTTAGCGAGGACAGGGAGTGGCTATGGCTACACCTTC	CASSLARTGSGYGYTF
TRBV5-4	TRBD1	TRBJ1-3	once	TGTGCCAGCGAGTCCCGGACAGGTGGCGGAAACACCATATATTTT	CASESRTGGGNTIYF
TRBV11-2	TRBD1	TRBJ1-1	few	TGTGCCAGCAGCCGAAGAACAGGGGGTTGGAGTGAAGCTTTCTTT	CASSRRTGGWSEAFF
TRBV24-1	TRBD2	TRBJ2-1	-	TGTGCCACCAGTGATGAGAGCGGGGCGCACCACAATGAGCAGTTCTTC	CATSDESGAHHNEQFF
TRBV5-1	-	TRBJ2-1	few	TGCGCCAGCAGCTTGGGAGGGAATACCTACAATGAGCAGTTCTTC	CASSLGGNTYNEQFF
TRBV5-5	TRBD1	TRBJ1-5	-	TGTGCCAGCAGCGTTACAGGGGGCAGGGGCCAGCCCCAGCATTTT	CASSVTGGRGQPQHF
TRBV12-3/TRBV12-4	-	TRBJ1-5	-	TGTGCCAGCAGTCCTCAACGGCGGGCCTCGCCCCAGCATTTT	CASSPQRRASPQHF
TRBV3-1	-	TRBJ1-1	few	TGTGCCAGCAGCCAAGTAACAGTCTTAGGAAACACTGAAGCTTTCTTT	CASSQVTVLGNTEAFF
TRBV20-1	-	TRBJ1-5	few	TGCAGTGCCAATACACGGGGGACTCAGCCCCAGCATTTT	CSANTRGTQPQHF
TRBV28	TRBD1	TRBJ1-2	-	TGTGCCAGCAGTTTAGGGACAGGGCCCCACTATGGCTACACCTTC	CASSLGTGPHYGYTF
TRBV2	TRBD1	TRBJ1-6	-	TGTGCCAGTGGAGGGACAGGGGGTTATTCACCCCTCCACTTT	CASGGTGGYSPLHF
TRBV7-9	-	TRBJ1-2	-	TGTGCCAGCAGCTTAGTGGTGGGGCGCGGGGGCTACACCTTC	CASSLVVGRGGYTF
TRBV12-3/TRBV12-4	TRBD1	TRBJ1-2	few	TGTGCCAGCAGTCAAACAGGGGGCAGTGGCTACACCTTC	CASSQTGGSGYTF
TRBV7-9	-	TRBJ1-1	-	TGTGCCAGCAGCTCATATCGGACGACCATGAACACTGAAGCTTTCTTT	CASSSYRTTMNTEAFF
TRBV12-3/TRBV12-4	-	TRBJ2-3	-	TGTGCCAGCAGTCCCTCGTCGGAGAGCACAGATACGCAGTATTTT	CASSPSSESTDTQYF
TRBV28	-	TRBJ1-2	few	TGTGCCAGCAATCGCGGGCGGCAGGGACGAAATGGCTACACCTTC	CASNRGRQGRNGYTF
TRBV7-2	-	TRBJ2-3	-	TGTGCCAGCAGCCGCGCCCTAGATACGCAGTATTTT	CASSRALDTQYF